Given below is one TCR beta chain in context. No cognate antigen has been identified for it. No much larger clone is present one base from it, and per-base qualities are unavailable. TCRbeta CDR3 regions were amplified from genomic DNA using the immunoSEQ Assay, a bias-controlled multiplex PCR. As for how the authors treated the data: Within the assay, amplification of reference gene primers was used to estimate how many nucleated cells each sample contained. To quantify the absolute abundance of each unique TCRbeta CDR3 rearrangement, sequence reads were collapsed and filtered. For each sample, productive Simpson clonality was calculated by taking the square root of Simpson's diversity index across productive rearrangements. The table was pulled from immuneACCESS by TCRdb, which kept in-frame rearrangements only. Such tables lose some clones; where checked, under half of the loss comes from unresolved V genes, and the rest has no known cause. D and trimming were read from the DNA, whereas the V and J calls and clone size are those reported in that table. Recorded for this sample are some 250,000 clones; roughly 89% of them occurred a single time. Clones ranked in the top ten supply just under 9% of the sample.

Participants in the prospective study were aged roughly 18 to 100 years, lived in under 30 United States geographic areas, and enrolled through a virtual design. In the prospective study, cohorts were assigned on the basis of participant-reported clinical history obtained from a screening survey and a study questionnaire. ImmuneRACE Cohort 3 recovered participants were defined by two consecutive negative NP/OP PCR tests, healthcare professional clearance, or symptom resolution. In the prospective study, mobile phlebotomists collected whole blood, serum and a nasopharyngeal or oropharyngeal swab from each participant. Participants in the prospective study had the option to provide additional blood draws and questionnaires over an approximately 2-month period. Prospective study blood samples were shipped either frozen or at room temperature before DNA extraction. This record comes from a study of blood T cell repertoires in COVID-19 (dated by TCRdb to 2019 to 2021). Context from the whole study: Collaborator samples came from the United States, Italy and Spain and covered acute and convalescent phases of COVID-19. Where HLA class I and class II types were available, the types were taken from metadata supplied by the sample provider, not from assay-based typing. The dataset comprised deeply sampled blood TCRbeta repertoires from subjects exposed to, actively infected with, or recovered from COVID-19. The repertoires were released in a freely available public database intended as a resource for research on the immune response to SARS-CoV-2. The samples were drawn from the first 160 participants of the ongoing ImmuneRACE study and from 1,200 or so subjects provided by 6 global collaborators. The prospective study material was composed of cDNA or gDNA derived from T cells, B-cell-depleted T cells, or PBMCs. Nearly every sample came with metadata listing a de-identified subject ID, COVID-19 status, age in years and sex. What the study reported, not specific to this receptor: How much clinical and demographic metadata was included differed by source and by participant, and the metadata was provided uncurated.

From the cysteine up to the phenylalanine, the CDR3 has a length of 14 residues. CDR3 DNA is the only sequence kept; it has 42 bases, read in frame from the first base. From the germline V gene, CDR1 is MDHEN and CDR2 is SYDVKM. The junction shows trimming of 2 bases on V and 6 bases on J, plus 11 bases between the germline ends. Sequencing was carried out using PBMCs or T cells enriched from blood (not recorded which). This TCR came from a man aged 40-49 years who had recovered from COVID-19. In this chain, TRBV28 is recombined with TRBJ2-1, and possibly TRBD1, on 5 matching bases. The bases are TGTGCCAGCAGTTTAAGGGTCAGGGTCAATGAGCAGTTCTTC. Its product reads: CASSLRVRVNEQFF.